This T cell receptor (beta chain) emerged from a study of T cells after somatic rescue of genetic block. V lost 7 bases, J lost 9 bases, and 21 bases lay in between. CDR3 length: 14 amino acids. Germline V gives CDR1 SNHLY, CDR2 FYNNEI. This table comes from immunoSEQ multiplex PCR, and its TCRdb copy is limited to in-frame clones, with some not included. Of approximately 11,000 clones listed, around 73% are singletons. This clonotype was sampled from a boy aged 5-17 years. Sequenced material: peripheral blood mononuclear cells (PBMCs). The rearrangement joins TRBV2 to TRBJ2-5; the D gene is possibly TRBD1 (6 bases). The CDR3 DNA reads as TGTGCCAGCATGCAAGACAGGCCTGACCGGGCCCAGTACTTC. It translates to CASMQDRPDRAQYF.